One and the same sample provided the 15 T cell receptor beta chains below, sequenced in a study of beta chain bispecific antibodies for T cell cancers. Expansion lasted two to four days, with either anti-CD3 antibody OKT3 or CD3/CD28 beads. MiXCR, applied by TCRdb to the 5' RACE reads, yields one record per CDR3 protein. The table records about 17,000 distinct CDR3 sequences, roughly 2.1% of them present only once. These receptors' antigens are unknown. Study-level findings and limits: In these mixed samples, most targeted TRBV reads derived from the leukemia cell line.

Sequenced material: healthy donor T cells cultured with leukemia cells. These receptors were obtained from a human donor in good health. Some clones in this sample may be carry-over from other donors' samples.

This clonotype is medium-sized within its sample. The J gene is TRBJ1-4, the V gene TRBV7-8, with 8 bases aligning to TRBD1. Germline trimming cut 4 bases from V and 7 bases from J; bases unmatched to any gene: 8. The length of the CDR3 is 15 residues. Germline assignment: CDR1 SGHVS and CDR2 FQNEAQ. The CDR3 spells CASSSRTGYGEKLFF. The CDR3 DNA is TGTGCCAGCAGCTCCCGGACAGGGTACGGTGAAAAACTGTTTTTT. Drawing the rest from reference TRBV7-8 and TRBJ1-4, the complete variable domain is GAGVSQSPRYKVAKRGQDVALRCDPISGHVSLFWYQQALGQGPEFLTYFQNEAQLDKSGLPSDRFFAERPEGSVSTLKIQRTQQEDSAVYLCASSSRTGYGEKLFFGSGTQLSVL.

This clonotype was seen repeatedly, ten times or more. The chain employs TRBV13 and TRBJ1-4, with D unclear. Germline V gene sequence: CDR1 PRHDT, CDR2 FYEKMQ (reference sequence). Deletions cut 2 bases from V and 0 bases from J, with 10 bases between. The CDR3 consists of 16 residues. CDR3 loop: CASSLSPGATNEKLFF. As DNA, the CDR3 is TGTGCCAGCAGCTTAAGTCCCGGGGCAACTAATGAAAAACTGTTTTTT.

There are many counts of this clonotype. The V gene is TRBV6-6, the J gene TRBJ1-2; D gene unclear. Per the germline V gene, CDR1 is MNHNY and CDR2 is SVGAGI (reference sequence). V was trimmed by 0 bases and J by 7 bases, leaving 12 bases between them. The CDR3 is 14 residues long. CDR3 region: CASSYSAGPSGYTF. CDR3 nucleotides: TGTGCCAGCAGTTACTCGGCCGGCCCTTCTGGCTACACCTTC.

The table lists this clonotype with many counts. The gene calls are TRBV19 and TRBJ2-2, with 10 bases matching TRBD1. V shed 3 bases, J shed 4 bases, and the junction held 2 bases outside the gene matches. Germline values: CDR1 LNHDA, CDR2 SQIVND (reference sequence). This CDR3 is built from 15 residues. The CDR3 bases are TGTGCCAGTAGTATCCGGGACAGGGGCACCGGGGAGCTGTTTTTT. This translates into CASSIRDRGTGELFF.

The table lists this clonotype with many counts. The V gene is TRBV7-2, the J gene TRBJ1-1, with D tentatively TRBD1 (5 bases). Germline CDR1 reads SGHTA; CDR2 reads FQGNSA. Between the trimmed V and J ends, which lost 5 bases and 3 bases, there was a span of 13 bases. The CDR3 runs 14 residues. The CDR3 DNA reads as TGTGCCAGCAGCACCTGGGACGGGTACACTGAAGCTTTCTTT. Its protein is CASSTWDGYTEAFF.

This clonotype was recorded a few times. The CDR3 nucleotides are TGCAGTGCTAGAGGAAGCCTAGCATACACAGATACGCAGTATTTT. Amino acids: CSARGSLAYTDTQYF. The rearrangement uses TRBV20-1 and TRBJ2-3, with a tentative D call TRBD2 (5 bases). The CDR3 runs 15 residues. Germline lookup yields CDR1 DFQATT and CDR2 SNEGSKA (reference sequence). The V end lost 1 base, the J end lost 2 bases, and 13 bases lay between the germline ends.

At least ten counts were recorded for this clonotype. The CDR3 region has the DNA TGTGCCAGCAGCTCCTCGGGAGGACCCACAGATACGCAGTATTTT. It codes for CASSSSGGPTDTQYF. The chain combines TRBV7-6 with TRBJ2-3, with TRBD2 matching over 7 bases. CDR3 size: 15 residues. The V gene end was trimmed by 4 bases and the J gene end by 2 bases; junction bases not matched to a gene: 6. CDR1 SGHVS and CDR2 FNYEAQ come from the germline V gene.

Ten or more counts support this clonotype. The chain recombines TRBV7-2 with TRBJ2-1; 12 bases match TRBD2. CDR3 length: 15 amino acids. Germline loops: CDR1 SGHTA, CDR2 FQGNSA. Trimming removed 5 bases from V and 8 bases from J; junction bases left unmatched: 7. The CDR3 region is CASSPSGGAFYEQFF. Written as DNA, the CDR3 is TGTGCCAGCAGCCCTAGCGGGGGGGCATTCTATGAGCAGTTCTTC.

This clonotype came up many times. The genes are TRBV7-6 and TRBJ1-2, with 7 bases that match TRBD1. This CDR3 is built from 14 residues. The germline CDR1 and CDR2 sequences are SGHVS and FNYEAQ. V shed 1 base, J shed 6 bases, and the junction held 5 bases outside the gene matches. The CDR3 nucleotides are TGTGCCAGCAGCTTAGGGCAGGGGGTCGATGGCTACACCTTC. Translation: CASSLGQGVDGYTF.

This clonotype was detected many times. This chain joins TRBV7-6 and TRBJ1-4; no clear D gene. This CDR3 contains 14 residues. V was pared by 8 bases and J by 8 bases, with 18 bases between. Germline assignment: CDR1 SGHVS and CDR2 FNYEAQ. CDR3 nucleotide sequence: TGTGCCAGCGCTAGCCGTGTTGGGGAAGAAAAACTGTTTTTT. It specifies CASASRVGEEKLFF. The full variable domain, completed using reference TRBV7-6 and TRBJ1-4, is GAGVSQSPRYKVTKRGQDVALRCDPISGHVSLYWYRQALGQGPEFLTYFNYEAQQDKSGLPNDRFSAERPEGSISTLTIQRTEQRDSAMYRCASASRVGEEKLFFGSGTQLSVL.

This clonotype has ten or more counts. DNA of the CDR3: TGTGCCAGCAGCGTTAATGTGGGGGATGAGCAGTTCTTC. It codes for CASSVNVGDEQFF. The rearrangement links TRBV7-3 to TRBJ2-1; D may match TRBD1 or TRBD2 (5 bases each). The germline V gene encodes CDR1 SGHTA and CDR2 FQGTGA. Trimming pared 5 bases from V and 8 bases from J, leaving 13 bases between. The CDR3 contains 13 residues.

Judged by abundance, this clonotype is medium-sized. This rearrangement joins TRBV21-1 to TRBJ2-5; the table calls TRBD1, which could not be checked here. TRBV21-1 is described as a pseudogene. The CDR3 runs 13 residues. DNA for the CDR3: TGTGCCAGCAGCGGGGACAAAGAAGAGACCCAGTACTTC. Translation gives CASSGDKEETQYF.

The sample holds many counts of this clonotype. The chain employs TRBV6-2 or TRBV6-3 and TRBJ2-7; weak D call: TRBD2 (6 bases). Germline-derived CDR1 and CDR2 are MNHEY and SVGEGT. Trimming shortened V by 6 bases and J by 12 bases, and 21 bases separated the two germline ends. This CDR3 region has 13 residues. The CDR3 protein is CASREVGGRRTYF. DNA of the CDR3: TGTGCCAGCAGGGAGGTTGGAGGGCGAAGGACGTACTTC.

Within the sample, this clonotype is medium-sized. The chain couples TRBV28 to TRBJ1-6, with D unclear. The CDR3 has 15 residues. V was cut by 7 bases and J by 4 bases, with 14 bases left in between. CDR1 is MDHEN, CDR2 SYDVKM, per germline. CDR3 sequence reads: CASNLEGSYNSPLHF. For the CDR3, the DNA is TGTGCCAGCAACCTGGAAGGATCTTATAATTCACCCCTCCACTTT.

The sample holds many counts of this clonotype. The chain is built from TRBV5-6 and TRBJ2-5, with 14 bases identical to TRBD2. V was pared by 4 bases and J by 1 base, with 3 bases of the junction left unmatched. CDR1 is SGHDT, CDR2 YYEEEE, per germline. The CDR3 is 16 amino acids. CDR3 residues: CASSPGTSGGQETQYF. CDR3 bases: TGTGCCAGCAGCCCCGGGACTAGCGGGGGCCAAGAGACCCAGTACTTC.